This T cell receptor (beta chain) was identified in a study of tumor-infiltrating lymphocytes in primary liver carcinoma. Study-wide background: By surgical resection, the patients were treated for their primary liver carcinoma. Stage T1-T3 N0M0 tumors measured about 4.2 to 10 cm at most. Patients were men and women aged 30 to 69 years.

Points from the study as a whole: The study found tumor-adjacent and tumor-blood pairs overlapped less than tumor region pairs.

Regarding this clonotype: Antigen: not known. A much larger clone sits a single nucleotide away, making a read error possible.

The researchers produced TCR beta cDNA from approximately 0.45 ug total RNA with a constant-region primer. Sequencing libraries for TCR beta derived from three nested multiplex PCR rounds that used slightly modified ARM-PCR. Each CDR3 protein gets one entry after TCRdb re-called the multiplex PCR reads with MiXCR. Of a few hundred thousand distinct CDR3 sequences detected, 50% to 75% appear once; the ten largest clones hold about 17%. Unsorted whole blood served as the source of blood RNA, and germline DNA was extracted as well. Sequences were obtained from peripheral blood. The clonotype was recovered from a woman aged 25 to 39 with primary liver carcinoma and hepatitis B virus infection.

The CDR3 DNA reads as TGTGCCAGCACCGTAAGGACAGAAGCTTTCTTT. Encoded protein: CASTVRTEAFF. This chain uses TRBV12-3 or TRBV12-4 with TRBJ1-1; D is perhaps TRBD1 (5 bases). V was shortened by 7 bases and J by 8 bases, with 11 bases between the two germline ends. This CDR3 region has 11 residues.